Listed here are 11 T cell receptor beta chains from one sample, sequenced in a study of tumor-infiltrating lymphocytes in primary liver carcinoma. TCR beta cDNA came from about 0.45 ug total RNA, primed with a constant-region primer. Employing slightly modified ARM-PCR, three nested multiplex PCR rounds were run, and these gave rise to the TCR beta libraries. Two initial PCR rounds of around 10 cycles each paired TRBV1-TRBV30 forward primers with a C-beta reverse primer. TCRdb redid the calling of the multiplex PCR reads with MiXCR, one entry per CDR3 protein. In the table there are 310,000 or so distinct CDR3 sequences, approximately 54% of which are singletons. Unsorted whole blood yielded the blood RNA, and germline DNA was also extracted. The sequenced sample was peripheral blood. The source of these receptors is a woman under 40 with primary liver carcinoma and hepatitis B virus infection.

The sample holds one count of this clonotype. The chain is built from TRBV12-3 or TRBV12-4 and TRBJ2-3; D unclear. The J call may be incorrect, as the DNA end agrees better with TRBJ1-5. The CDR3 has 16 residues. The CDR3 nucleotides are TGTGCCAGCAGCCCAGACCCGGGGATCGGGAGAAATACGCAGCATTTT. Encoded protein: CASSPDPGIGRNTQHF.

Turning to this clonotype: With a much larger clone just one base away, this may be a read error. The V gene is TRBV5-5, the J gene TRBJ2-5, with D possibly called TRBD1 or TRBD2 (5 bases each). The germline gives CDR1 SGHKS, CDR2 YYEKEE (reference sequence). V was pared by 4 bases and J by 4 bases, with 20 bases between. This CDR3 has 16 amino acids. The CDR3 sequence: CASSRNAGSGRETQYF. CDR3 coding DNA: TGTGCCAGCAGCAGAAACGCCGGGTCAGGGAGAGAGACCCAGTACTTC.

The V and J genes are TRBV20-1 and TRBJ1-3; the D is unclear. Looked up from germline, CDR1 is DFQATT and CDR2 is SNEGSKA (reference sequence). The V and J ends lost 2 bases and 0 bases respectively, with 14 bases between them. The CDR3 spans 16 residues. The CDR3 region has the DNA TGCAGTGCTAGAAGACGATCTCTCTACTCTGGAAACACCATATATTTT. Translated: CSARRRSLYSGNTIYF.

This clonotype was seen only once. This sequence joins TRBV23-1 and TRBJ2-3; 7 bases are shared with TRBD2. TRBV23-1 is reported as an ORF; its role is uncertain. The CDR3 consists of 20 residues. V shed 3 bases, J shed 2 bases, and the junction held 20 bases outside the gene matches. The CDR3 sequence is CASSHLYVSSRREHTDTQYF. CDR3 bases: TGCGCCAGCAGTCACCTTTACGTTTCTTCGCGGCGGGAGCACACAGATACGCAGTATTTT.

Notes on this clonotype: One junction end does not reproduce the germline sequence, and a read error may be involved. The chain carries TRBV7-8 and TRBJ2-5; D is possibly TRBD1 or TRBD2 (5 bases each). Germline lookup yields CDR1 SGHVS and CDR2 FQNEAQ. This CDR3 has 14 residues. The CDR3 region is CASSFPGAEGTQCF. For the CDR3, the DNA is TGTGCCAGCAGCTTCCCCGGGGCCGAGGGGACCCAGTGCTTC.

The gene calls are TRBV6-1 and TRBJ1-3, with D unresolved. V was clipped by 7 bases and J by 0 bases, with 7 bases between them. Germline CDR1 MNHNS, CDR2 SASEGT. The CDR3 loop spans 13 amino acids. In DNA, the CDR3 is TGTGCCAGCAATGTTTCCTCTGGAAACACCATATATTTT. Translation: CASNVSSGNTIYF.

V gene TRBV12-3 or TRBV12-4 combines with J gene TRBJ2-2; 8 bases agree with TRBD1. This CDR3 is built from 16 residues. CDR3 coding DNA: TGTGCTAACAGTCCATACTACGGACAGGGCTCCGGGGAGCTGTTTTTT. Translated, it gives CANSPYYGQGSGELFF.

Points on this clonotype: Given a much more abundant clone one base away, this may be a read error. The CDR3 does not end in the conserved phenylalanine or tryptophan, so this is likely a read error. The chain couples TRBV12-3 or TRBV12-4 to TRBJ1-1; no firm D call. The length of the CDR3 is 15 residues. Trimming removed 1 base from V and 2 bases from J, with 11 bases in between. CDR3 sequence: CASSLGGGPNTEAFI. CDR3 nucleotide sequence: TGTGCCAGCAGTTTAGGAGGAGGGCCTAACACTGAAGCTTTCATT.

The rearrangement uses TRBV5-6 and TRBJ1-5; D is ambiguous. The CDR3 is made up of 13 amino acids. Germline assignment: CDR1 SGHDT and CDR2 YYEEEE. V dropped 2 bases and J dropped 9 bases, with 12 bases sitting between them. The CDR3 DNA reads TGTGCCAGCAGCTTAGGCTACGTCGCGCCCCAGCATTTT. It yields the protein CASSLGYVAPQHF.

This clonotype was seen repeatedly, ten times or more. The CDR3: CASSSTGRKTGELFF. The CDR3 DNA is TGTGCCAGCAGCTCGACAGGGCGAAAGACCGGGGAGCTGTTTTTT. This rearrangement joins TRBV11-2 to TRBJ2-2; TRBD1 agrees at 7 bases. Germline V lookup: CDR1 SGHAT, CDR2 FQNNGV. The CDR3 totals 15 residues. V trimming: 4 bases; J trimming: 5 bases; junction bases outside the gene matches: 7.

This clonotype came up many times. The gene calls are TRBV11-1 and TRBJ2-1; D is perhaps TRBD2 (5 bases). Germline lookup yields CDR1 SGHAT and CDR2 FQDESV (reference sequence). The CDR3 covers 13 residues. The ends were cut back, 2 bases at V and 9 bases at J, with 11 bases in the middle. CDR3 nucleotides: TGTGCCAGCAGCTTACCCGGCCGGGGTGAGCAGTTCTTC. Its protein product is CASSLPGRGEQFF.